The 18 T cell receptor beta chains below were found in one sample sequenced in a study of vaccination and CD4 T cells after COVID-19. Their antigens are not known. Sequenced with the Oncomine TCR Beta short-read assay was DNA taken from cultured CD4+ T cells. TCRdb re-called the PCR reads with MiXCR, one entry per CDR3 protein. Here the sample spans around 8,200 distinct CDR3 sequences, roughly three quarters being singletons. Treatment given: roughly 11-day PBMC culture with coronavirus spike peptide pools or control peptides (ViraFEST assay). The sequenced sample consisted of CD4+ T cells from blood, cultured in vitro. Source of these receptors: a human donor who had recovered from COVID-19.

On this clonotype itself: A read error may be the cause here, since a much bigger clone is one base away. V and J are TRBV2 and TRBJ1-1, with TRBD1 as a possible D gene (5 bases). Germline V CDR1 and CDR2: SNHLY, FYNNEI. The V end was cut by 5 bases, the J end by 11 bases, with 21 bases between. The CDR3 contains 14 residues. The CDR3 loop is CASSPSDGGRSAFF. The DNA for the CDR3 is TGTGCCAGCAGTCCGTCGGACGGGGGACGATCGGCTTTCTTT.

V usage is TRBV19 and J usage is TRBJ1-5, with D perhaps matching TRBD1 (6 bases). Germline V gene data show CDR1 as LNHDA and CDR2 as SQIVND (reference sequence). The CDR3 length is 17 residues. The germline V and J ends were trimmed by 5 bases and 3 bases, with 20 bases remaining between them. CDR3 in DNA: TGTGCCAGTAGTGGGACACCCCAGGGGATTTACAATCAGCCCCAGCATTTT. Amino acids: CASSGTPQGIYNQPQHF.

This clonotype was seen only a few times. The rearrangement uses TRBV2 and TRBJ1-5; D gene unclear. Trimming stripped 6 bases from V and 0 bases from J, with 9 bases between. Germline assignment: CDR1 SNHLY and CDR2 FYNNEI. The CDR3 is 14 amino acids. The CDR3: CASRDQNSNQPQHF. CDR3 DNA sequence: TGTGCCAGCAGGGACCAGAATAGCAATCAGCCCCAGCATTTT.

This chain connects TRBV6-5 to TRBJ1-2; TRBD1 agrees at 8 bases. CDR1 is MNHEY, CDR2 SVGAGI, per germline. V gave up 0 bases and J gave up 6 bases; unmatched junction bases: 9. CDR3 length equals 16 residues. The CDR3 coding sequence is TGTGCCAGCAGTTACTCAATCCGTGACAGGGGAAATGGCTACACCTTC. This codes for CASSYSIRDRGNGYTF.

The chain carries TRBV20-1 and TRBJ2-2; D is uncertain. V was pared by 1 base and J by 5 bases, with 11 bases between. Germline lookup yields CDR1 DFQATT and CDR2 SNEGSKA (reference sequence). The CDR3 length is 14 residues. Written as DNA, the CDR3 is TGCAGTGCTAGAGTGCCAGGAAGTACCGGGGAGCTGTTTTTT. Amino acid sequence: CSARVPGSTGELFF.

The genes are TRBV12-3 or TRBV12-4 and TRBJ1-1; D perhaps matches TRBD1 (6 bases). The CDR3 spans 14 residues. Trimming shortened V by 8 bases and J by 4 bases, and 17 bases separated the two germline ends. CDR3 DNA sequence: TGTGCCAGCGTTAGGGGACAACTGGGCACTGAAGCTTTCTTT. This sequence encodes CASVRGQLGTEAFF.

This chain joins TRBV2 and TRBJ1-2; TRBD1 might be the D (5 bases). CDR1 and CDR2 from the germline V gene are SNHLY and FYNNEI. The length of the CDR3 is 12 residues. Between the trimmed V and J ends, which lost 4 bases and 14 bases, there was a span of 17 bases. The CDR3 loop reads CASSGGTAGGTF. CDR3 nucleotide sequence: TGTGCCAGCAGTGGTGGGACGGCCGGGGGGACCTTC.

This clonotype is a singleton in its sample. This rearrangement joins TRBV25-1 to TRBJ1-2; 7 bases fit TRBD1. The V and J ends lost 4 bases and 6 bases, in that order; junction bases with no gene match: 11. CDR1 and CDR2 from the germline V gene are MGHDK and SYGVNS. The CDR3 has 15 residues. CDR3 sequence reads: CASSVIGTVLDGYTF. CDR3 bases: TGTGCCAGCAGTGTAATAGGGACAGTACTCGATGGCTACACCTTC.

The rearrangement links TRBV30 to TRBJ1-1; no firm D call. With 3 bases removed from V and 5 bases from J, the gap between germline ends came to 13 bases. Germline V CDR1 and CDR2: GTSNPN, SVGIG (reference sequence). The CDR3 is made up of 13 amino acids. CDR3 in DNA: TGTGCCTGGAGCTCGGAGTCGTTTACTGAAGCTTTCTTT. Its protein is CAWSSESFTEAFF.

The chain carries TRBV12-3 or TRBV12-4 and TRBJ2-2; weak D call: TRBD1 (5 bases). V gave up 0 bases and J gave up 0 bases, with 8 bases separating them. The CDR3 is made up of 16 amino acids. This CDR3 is CASSLASRANTGELFF. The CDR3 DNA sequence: TGTGCCAGCAGTTTAGCATCCAGGGCGAACACCGGGGAGCTGTTTTTT.

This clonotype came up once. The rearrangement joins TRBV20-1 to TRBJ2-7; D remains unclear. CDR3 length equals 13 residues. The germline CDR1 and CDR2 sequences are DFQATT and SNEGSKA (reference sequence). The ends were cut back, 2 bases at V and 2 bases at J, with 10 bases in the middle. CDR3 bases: TGCAGTGCTAGAAGACACAATACCTACGAGCAGTACTTC. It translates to CSARRHNTYEQYF.

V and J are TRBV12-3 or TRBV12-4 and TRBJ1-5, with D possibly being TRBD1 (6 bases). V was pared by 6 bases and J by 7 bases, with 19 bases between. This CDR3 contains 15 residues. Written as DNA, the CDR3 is TGTGCCAGCAGCCCGGGGGCGGAATACGGGCAGCCCCAGCATTTT. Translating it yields CASSPGAEYGQPQHF.

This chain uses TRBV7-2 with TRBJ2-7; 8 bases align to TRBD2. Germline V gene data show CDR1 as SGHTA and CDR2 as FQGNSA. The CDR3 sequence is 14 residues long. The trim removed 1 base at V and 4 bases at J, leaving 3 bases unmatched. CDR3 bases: TGTGCCAGCAGCTTAGAAGCTAGCGGGTACGAGCAGTACTTC. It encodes CASSLEASGYEQYF.

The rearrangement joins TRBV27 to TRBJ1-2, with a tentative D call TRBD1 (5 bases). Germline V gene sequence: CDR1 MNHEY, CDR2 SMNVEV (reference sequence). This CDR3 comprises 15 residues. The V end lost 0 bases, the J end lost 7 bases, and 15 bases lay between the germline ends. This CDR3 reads CASSLSLGGVGGYTF. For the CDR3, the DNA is TGTGCCAGCAGTTTATCTCTGGGGGGAGTGGGTGGCTACACCTTC.

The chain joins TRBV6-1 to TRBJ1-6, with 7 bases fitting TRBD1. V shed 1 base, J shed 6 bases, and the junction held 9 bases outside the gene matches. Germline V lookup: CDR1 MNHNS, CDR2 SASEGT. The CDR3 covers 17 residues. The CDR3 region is CASSEGQGPRGNSPLHF. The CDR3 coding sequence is TGTGCCAGCAGTGAAGGACAGGGCCCGAGAGGTAATTCACCCCTCCACTTT.

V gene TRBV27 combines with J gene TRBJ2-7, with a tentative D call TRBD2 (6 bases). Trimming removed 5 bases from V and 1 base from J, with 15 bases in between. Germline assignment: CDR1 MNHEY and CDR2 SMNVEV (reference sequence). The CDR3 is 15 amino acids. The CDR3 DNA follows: TGTGCCAGCAGTCCGCTGGACTATTCTTCCTACGAGCAGTACTTC. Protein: CASSPLDYSSYEQYF.

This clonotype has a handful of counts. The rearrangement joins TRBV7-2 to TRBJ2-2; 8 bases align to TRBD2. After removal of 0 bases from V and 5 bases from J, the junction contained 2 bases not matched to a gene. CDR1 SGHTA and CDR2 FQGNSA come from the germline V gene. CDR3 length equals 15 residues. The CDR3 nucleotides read TGTGCCAGCAGCTTAGCGCGGGGGGAGACCGGGGAGCTGTTTTTT. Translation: CASSLARGETGELFF.

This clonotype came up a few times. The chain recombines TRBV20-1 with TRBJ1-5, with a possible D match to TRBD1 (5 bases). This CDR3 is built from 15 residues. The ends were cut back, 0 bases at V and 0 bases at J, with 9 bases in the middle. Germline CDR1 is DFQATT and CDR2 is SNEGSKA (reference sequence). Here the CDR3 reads CSARDGDGSNQPQHF. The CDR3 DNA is TGCAGTGCTAGAGATGGGGACGGTAGCAATCAGCCCCAGCATTTT.